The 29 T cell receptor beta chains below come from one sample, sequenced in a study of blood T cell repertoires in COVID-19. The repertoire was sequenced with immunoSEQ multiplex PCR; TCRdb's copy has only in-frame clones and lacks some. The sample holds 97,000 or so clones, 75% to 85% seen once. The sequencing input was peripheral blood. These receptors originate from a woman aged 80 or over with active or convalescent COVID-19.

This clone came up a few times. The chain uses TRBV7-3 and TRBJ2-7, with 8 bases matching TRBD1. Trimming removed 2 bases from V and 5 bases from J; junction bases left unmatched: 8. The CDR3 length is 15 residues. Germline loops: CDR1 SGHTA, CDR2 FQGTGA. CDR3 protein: CASSLEGQGTHEQYF. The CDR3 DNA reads TGTGCCAGCAGCTTAGAAGGACAGGGAACCCACGAGCAGTACTTC.

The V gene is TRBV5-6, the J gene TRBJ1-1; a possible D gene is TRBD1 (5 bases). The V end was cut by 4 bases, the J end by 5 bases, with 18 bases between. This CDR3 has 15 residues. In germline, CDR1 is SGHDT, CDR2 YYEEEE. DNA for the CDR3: TGTGCCAGCAGCCGTTTGGGAGGGGATAGTACTGAAGCTTTCTTT. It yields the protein CASSRLGGDSTEAFF.

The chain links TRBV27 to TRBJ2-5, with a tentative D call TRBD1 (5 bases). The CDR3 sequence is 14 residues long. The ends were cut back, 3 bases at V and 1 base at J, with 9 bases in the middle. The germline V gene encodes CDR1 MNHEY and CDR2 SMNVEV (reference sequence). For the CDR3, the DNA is TGTGCCAGCAGTTTGTGGGGCAGCCAAGAGACCCAGTACTTC. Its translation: CASSLWGSQETQYF.

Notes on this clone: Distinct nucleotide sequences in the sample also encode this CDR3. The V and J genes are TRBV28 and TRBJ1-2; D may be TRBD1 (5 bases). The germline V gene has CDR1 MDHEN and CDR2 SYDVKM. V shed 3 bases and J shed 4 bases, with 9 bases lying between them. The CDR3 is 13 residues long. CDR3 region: CASSLGQGYGYTF. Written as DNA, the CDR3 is TGTGCCAGCAGTTTGGGGCAGGGCTATGGCTACACCTTC.

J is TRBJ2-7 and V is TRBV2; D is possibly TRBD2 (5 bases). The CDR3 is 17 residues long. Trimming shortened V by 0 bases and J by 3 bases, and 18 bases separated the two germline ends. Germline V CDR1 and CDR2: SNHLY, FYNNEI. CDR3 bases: TGTGCCAGCAGTGAAGCGCATGTCCAGGCGGGCCACTACGAGCAGTACTTC. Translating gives CASSEAHVQAGHYEQYF.

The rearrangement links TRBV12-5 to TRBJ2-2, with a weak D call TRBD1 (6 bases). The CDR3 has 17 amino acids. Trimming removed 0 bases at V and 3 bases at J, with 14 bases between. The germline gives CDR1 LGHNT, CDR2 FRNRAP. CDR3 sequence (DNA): TGTGCTAGTGGTTTGGTACTGGCACAGGGCGACACCGGGGAGCTGTTTTTT. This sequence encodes CASGLVLAQGDTGELFF. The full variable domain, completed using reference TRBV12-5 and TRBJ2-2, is DARVTQTPRHKVTEMGQEVTMRCQPILGHNTVFWYRQTMMQGLELLAYFRNRAPLDDSGMPKDRFSAEMPDATLATLKIQPSEPRDSAVYFCASGLVLAQGDTGELFFGEGSRLTVL.

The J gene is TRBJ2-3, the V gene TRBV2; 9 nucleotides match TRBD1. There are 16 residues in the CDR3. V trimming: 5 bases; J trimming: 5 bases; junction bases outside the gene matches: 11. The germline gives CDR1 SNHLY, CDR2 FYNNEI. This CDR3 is CASSPPGQGGIDTQYF. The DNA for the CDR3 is TGTGCCAGCAGTCCACCGGGACAGGGTGGAATAGATACGCAGTATTTT.

CDR3 amino acids: CAWKSRDRDHQPQHF. The CDR3 coding sequence is TGTGCCTGGAAGTCTCGTGACAGGGATCATCAGCCCCAGCATTTT. The gene calls are TRBV30 and TRBJ1-5, with TRBD1 identical over 7 bases. V shed 4 bases, J shed 5 bases, and the junction held 11 bases outside the gene matches. The CDR3 totals 15 residues. Per germline, CDR1 GTSNPN and CDR2 SVGIG (reference sequence). The complete variable domain, with remaining parts taken from reference TRBV30 and TRBJ1-5, reads SQTIHQWPATLVQPVGSPLSLECTVEGTSNPNLYWYRQAAGRGLQLLFYSVGIGQISSEVPQNLSASRPQDRQFILSSKKLLLSDSGFYLCAWKSRDRDHQPQHFGDGTRLSIL.

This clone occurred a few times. CDR3 nucleotides: TGTGCCAGCAGCTTGGGGGCGGCGGGAGTCGAGCAGTACTTC. Residues: CASSLGAAGVEQYF. The chain employs TRBV7-2 and TRBJ2-7; TRBD2 is a possible D gene (7 bases). Germline lookup yields CDR1 SGHTA and CDR2 FQGNSA. There are 14 residues in the CDR3. Trimming left V 3 bases short and J 6 bases short, with 15 bases between. Complete variable domain (other parts from reference TRBV7-2 and TRBJ2-7): GAGVSQSPSNKVTEKGKDVELRCDPISGHTALYWYRQSLGQGLEFLIYFQGNSAPDKSGLPSDRFSAERTGGSVSTLTIQRTQQEDSAVYLCASSLGAAGVEQYFGPGTRLTVT.

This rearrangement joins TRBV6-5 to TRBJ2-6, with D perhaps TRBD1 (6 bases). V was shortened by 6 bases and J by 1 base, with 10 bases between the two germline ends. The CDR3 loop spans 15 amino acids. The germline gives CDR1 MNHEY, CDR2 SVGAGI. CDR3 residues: CASRKQGSGANVLTF. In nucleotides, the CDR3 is TGTGCCAGCAGAAAACAGGGTTCTGGGGCCAACGTCCTGACTTTC.

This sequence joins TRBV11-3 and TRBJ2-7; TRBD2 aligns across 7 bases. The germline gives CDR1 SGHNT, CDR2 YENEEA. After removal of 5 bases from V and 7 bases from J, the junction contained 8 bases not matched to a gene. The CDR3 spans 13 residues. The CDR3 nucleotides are TGTGCCAGCAGCCTTACTAGCGTGGGGGAGCAGTACTTC. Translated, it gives CASSLTSVGEQYF.

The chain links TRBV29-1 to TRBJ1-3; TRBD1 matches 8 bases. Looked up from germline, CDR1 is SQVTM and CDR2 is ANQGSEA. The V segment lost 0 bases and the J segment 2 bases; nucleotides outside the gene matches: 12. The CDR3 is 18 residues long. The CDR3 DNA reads TGCAGCGTTGAAGATTGGGGACAGGACCCCCTCACTGGAAACACCATATATTTT. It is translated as CSVEDWGQDPLTGNTIYF.

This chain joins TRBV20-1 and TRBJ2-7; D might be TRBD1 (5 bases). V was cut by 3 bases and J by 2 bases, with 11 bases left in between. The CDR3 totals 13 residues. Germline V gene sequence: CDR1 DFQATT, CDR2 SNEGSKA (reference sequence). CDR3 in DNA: TGCAGTGCTAGTTCAGGGCACCCCTACGAGCAGTACTTC. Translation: CSASSGHPYEQYF.

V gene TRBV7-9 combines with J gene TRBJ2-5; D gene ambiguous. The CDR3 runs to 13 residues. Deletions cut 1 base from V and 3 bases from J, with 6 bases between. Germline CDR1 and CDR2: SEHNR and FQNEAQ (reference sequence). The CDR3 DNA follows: TGTGCCAGCAGCTTAGTGGCGGAAGAGACCCAGTACTTC. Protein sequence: CASSLVAEETQYF.

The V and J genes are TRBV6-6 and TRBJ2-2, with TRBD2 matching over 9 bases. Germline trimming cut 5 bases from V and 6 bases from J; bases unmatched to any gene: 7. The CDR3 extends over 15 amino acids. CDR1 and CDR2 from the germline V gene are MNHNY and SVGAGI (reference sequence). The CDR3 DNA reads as TGTGCCAGCAGTCCTACCGCTAGCGGGGCCGGGGAGCTGTTTTTT. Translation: CASSPTASGAGELFF.

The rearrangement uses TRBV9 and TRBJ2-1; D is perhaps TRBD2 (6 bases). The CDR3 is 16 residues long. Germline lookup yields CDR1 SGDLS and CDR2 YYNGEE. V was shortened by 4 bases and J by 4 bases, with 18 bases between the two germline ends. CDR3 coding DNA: TGTGCCAGCAGCCAGGAGGCGGGGTGGGGATACAATGAGCAGTTCTTC. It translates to CASSQEAGWGYNEQFF.

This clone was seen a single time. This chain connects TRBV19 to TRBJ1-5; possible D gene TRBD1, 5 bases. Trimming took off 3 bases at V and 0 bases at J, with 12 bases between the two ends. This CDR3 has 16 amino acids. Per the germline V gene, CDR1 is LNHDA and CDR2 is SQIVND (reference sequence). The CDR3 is CASSIWQGGSNQPQHF. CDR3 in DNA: TGTGCCAGTAGTATTTGGCAGGGCGGTAGCAATCAGCCCCAGCATTTT. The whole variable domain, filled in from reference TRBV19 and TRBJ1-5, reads DGGITQSPKYLFRKEGQNVTLSCEQNLNHDAMYWYRQDPGQGLRLIYYSQIVNDFQKGDIAEGYSVSREKKESFPLTVTSAQKNPTAFYLCASSIWQGGSNQPQHFGDGTRLSIL.

The CDR3, as DNA: TGTGCCAGCAGCGCCGAATGGAGTGAGCAGTTCTTC. Amino acid sequence: CASSAEWSEQFF. This rearrangement joins TRBV7-9 to TRBJ2-1; no firm D call. This CDR3 region has 12 residues. Between the trimmed V and J ends, which lost 5 bases and 9 bases, there was a span of 11 bases. Germline V CDR1 and CDR2: SEHNR, FQNEAQ (reference sequence).

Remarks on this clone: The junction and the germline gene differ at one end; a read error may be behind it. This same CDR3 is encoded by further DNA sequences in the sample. The CDR3 DNA is TGTGCCAGCAGCTTGGGAGGAACCGGGGAGCTGTTTTTT. This codes for CASSLGGTGELFF. V and J are TRBV5-1 and TRBJ2-2, with D tentatively TRBD2 (6 bases). CDR1 is SGHRS, CDR2 YFSETQ, per germline. The CDR3 runs 13 residues.

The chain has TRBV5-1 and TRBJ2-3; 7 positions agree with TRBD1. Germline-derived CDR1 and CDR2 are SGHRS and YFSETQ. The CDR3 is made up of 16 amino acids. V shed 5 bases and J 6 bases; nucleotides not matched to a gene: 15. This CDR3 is CASRRDSGSKADTQYF. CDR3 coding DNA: TGCGCCAGCAGACGGGACAGCGGTAGCAAGGCCGATACGCAGTATTTT.

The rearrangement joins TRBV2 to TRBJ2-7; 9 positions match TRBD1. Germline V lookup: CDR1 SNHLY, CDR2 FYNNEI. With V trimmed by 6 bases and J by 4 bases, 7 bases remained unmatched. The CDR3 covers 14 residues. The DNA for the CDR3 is TGTGCCAGCAGACCACAGGGGGCGGGGTACGAGCAGTACTTC. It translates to CASRPQGAGYEQYF.

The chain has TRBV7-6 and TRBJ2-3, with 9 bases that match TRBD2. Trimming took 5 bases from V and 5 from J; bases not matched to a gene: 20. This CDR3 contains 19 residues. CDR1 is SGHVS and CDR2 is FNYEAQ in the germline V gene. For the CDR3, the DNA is TGTGCCAGCAGCCGGAGGACCCAATTCCGGACTAGCGATAGAGATACGCAGTATTTT. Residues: CASSRRTQFRTSDRDTQYF.

The CDR3 bases are TGTGCCAGCAGCTTAGGTGGGACTCCGAATCAGCCCCAGCATTTT. It is translated as CASSLGGTPNQPQHF. The rearrangement joins TRBV7-9 to TRBJ1-5; TRBD1 is a possible D gene (5 bases). Between the trimmed V and J ends, which lost 1 base and 4 bases, there was a span of 11 bases. The CDR3 extends over 15 amino acids. Germline loops: CDR1 SEHNR, CDR2 FQNEAQ (reference sequence).

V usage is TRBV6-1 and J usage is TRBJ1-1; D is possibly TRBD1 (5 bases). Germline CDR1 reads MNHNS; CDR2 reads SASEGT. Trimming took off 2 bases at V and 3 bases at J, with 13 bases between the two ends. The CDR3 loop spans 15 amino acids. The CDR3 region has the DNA TGTGCCAGCAGTGAATCTGGGGGGTCATACACTGAAGCTTTCTTT. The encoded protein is CASSESGGSYTEAFF.

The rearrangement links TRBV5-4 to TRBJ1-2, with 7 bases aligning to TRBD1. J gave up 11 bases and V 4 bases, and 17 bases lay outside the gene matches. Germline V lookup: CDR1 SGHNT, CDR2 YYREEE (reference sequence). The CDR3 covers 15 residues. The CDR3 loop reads CASSPVAKGQLGYTF. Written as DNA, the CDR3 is TGTGCCAGCAGCCCCGTGGCCAAGGGACAGCTGGGTTACACCTTC.

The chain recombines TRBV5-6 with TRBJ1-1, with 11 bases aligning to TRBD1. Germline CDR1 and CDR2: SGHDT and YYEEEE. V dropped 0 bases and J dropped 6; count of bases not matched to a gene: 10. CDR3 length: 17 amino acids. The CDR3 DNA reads TGTGCCAGCAGCTTGGTGGACAGGGGGCGCGGTCACCCTGAAGCTTTCTTT. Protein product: CASSLVDRGRGHPEAFF.

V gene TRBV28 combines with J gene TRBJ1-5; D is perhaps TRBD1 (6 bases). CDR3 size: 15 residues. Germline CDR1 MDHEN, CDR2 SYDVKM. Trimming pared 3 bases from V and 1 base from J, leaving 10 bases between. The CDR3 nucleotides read TGTGCCAGCAGTTTCCCAGGGGTGAGCAATCAGCCCCAGCATTTT. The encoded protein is CASSFPGVSNQPQHF.

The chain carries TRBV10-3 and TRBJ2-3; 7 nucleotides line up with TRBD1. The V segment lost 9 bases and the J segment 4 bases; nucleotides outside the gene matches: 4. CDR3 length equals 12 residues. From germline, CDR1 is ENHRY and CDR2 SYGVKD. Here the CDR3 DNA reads TGTGCCATAAGACAGGGCGCAGATACGCAGTATTTT. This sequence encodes CAIRQGADTQYF.

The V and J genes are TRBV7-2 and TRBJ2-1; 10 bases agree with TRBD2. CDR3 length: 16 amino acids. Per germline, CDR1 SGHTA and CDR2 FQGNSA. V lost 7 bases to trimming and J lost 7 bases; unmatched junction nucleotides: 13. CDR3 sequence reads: CASILGTSEVVNEQFF. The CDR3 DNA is TGTGCCAGCATCTTGGGGACTAGCGAAGTGGTAAATGAGCAGTTCTTC.